The T cell receptor (beta chain) under discussion was sequenced for a study of blood T cells in healthy people across ages. Through a sample-barcoded 5' primer and a J-beta primer mix, a second PCR was run for roughly 6 to 11 cycles. The authors tagged each cDNA molecule using a template-switch adaptor with 12 random nucleotides. MiXCR was run by TCRdb on the 5' RACE reads, yielding one entry per CDR3 protein. The table records about 830,000 distinct CDR3 sequences, 58% of them present only once. Each of the donors had around 10 milliliters of peripheral blood drawn into EDTA-treated Vacutainer tubes. The germline V and J ends were trimmed by 11 bases and 3 bases, with 19 bases remaining between them. Germline assignment: CDR1 SEHNR and CDR2 FQNEAQ (reference sequence). The CDR3 spans 15 residues. About this clonotype itself: Its antigen is currently unknown.

Broader study findings: What prevented conclusive comparison of naive and antigen-experienced cells was that PBMCs were unsorted. Age advanced and TCR beta diversity per million T cells fell, roughly linearly.

The chain uses TRBV7-9 and TRBJ2-2; a possible D gene is TRBD2 (6 bases). The sample taken for sequencing was blood. The source is a man younger than 45 in good health. In DNA, the CDR3 is TGTGCCGGGCCTTGGGGCCGCGGGGACACCGGGGAGCTGTTTTTT. Protein: CAGPWGRGDTGELFF.